These 11 T cell receptor beta chains originate from one sample sequenced in a study of identical twins. TCRdb reprocessed the 5' RACE reads with MiXCR, giving one entry per CDR3 protein. The table shows fewer than 650,000 distinct CDR3 sequences, with just under 10% occurring only once. The same data also went into a second study, on yellow fever vaccine responses in identical twins.

The sequencing sample was made of PBMCs. The source of these receptors is a woman between 18 and 29 years old in good health.

This clonotype was detected ten times or more. The chain links TRBV5-1 to TRBJ2-2, with TRBD1 identical over 8 bases. The CDR3 sequence is 15 residues long. Germline assignment: CDR1 SGHRS and CDR2 YFSETQ. With 6 bases clipped from V and 1 base from J, the junction kept 5 bases outside the gene matches. CDR3 bases: TGCGCCAGCACCCTAGGACAGGGGAACACCGGGGAGCTGTTTTTT. Translation gives CASTLGQGNTGELFF.

V and J are TRBV2 and TRBJ2-7; no definite D call. Germline assignment: CDR1 SNHLY and CDR2 FYNNEI. CDR3 length equals 13 residues. Trimming stripped 10 bases from V and 1 base from J, with 14 bases between. CDR3 in amino acids: CATTRPLSYEQYF. The DNA for the CDR3 is TGTGCCACCACCCGGCCCCTATCCTACGAGCAGTACTTC.

Ten or more counts support this clonotype. V and J are TRBV12-3 or TRBV12-4 and TRBJ2-7; the D is unclear. There are 13 residues in the CDR3. V lost 3 bases and J lost 5, with 11 bases in between. The CDR3 DNA reads as TGTGCCAGCAGTTTGGCCAACATCCACGAGCAGTACTTC. Translated, it gives CASSLANIHEQYF.

This clonotype was seen at least ten times. This chain connects TRBV6-5 to TRBJ1-4; D gene unclear. In germline, CDR1 is MNHEY, CDR2 SVGAGI. The length of the CDR3 is 16 residues. Trimming took 0 bases from V and 9 from J, leaving 17 bases between them. CDR3 nucleotides: TGTGCCAGCAGTTACTCATCGGACTCCCTCGGGAAAAAACTGTTTTTT. Protein: CASSYSSDSLGKKLFF.

This clonotype was detected only a few times. The J gene is TRBJ2-5, the V gene TRBV12-3 or TRBV12-4; possibly TRBD1 for D (6 bases). Trimming removed 5 bases from V and 2 bases from J, with 12 bases in between. The CDR3 is 14 residues long. For the CDR3, the DNA is TGTGCCAGCAGTCCGCTGGACAGTCAAGAGACCCAGTACTTC. The encoded protein is CASSPLDSQETQYF.

The chain is built from TRBV15 and TRBJ2-1; 9 bases are a match to TRBD1. There are 16 residues in the CDR3. Per germline, CDR1 LNHNV and CDR2 YYDKDF (reference sequence). V lost 3 bases and J lost 5; bases outside the gene matches: 8. CDR3 in DNA: TGTGCCACCAGCAGGAACCGGGACAGGGTGGACAATGAGCAGTTCTTC. Translated: CATSRNRDRVDNEQFF.

This chain joins TRBV2 and TRBJ2-7; the D gene is possibly TRBD2 (7 bases). V was shortened by 5 bases and J by 0 bases, with 14 bases between the two germline ends. Germline values: CDR1 SNHLY, CDR2 FYNNEI. CDR3 length: 15 residues. The CDR3 region is CASSNGGALSYEQYF. The CDR3 region has the DNA TGTGCCAGCAGTAATGGGGGGGCCCTCTCCTACGAGCAGTACTTC. Based on the CDR3 plus reference TRBV2 and TRBJ2-7, the full variable domain is EPEVTQTPSHQVTQMGQEVILRCVPISNHLYFYWYRQILGQKVEFLVSFYNNEISEKSEIFDDQFSVERPDGSNFTLKIRSTKLEDSAMYFCASSNGGALSYEQYFGPGTRLTVT.

This clonotype was observed a few times. This chain uses TRBV5-1 with TRBJ2-3; 13 positions match TRBD2. The trim removed 4 bases at V and 5 bases at J, leaving 7 bases unmatched. The CDR3 sequence is 16 residues long. From germline, CDR1 is SGHRS and CDR2 YFSETQ. CDR3 sequence: CASSKWTSGGLDTQYF. In DNA, the CDR3 is TGCGCCAGCAGCAAATGGACTAGCGGGGGCCTAGATACGCAGTATTTT.

This clonotype was picked up many times. The chain is built from TRBV12-3 or TRBV12-4 and TRBJ2-3; tentatively, D is TRBD1 (6 bases). This CDR3 contains 13 residues. Deletions cut 6 bases from V and 3 bases from J, with 10 bases between. CDR3 residues: CASSLTGTDTQYF. The CDR3 DNA follows: TGTGCCAGCAGCCTCACAGGGACAGATACGCAGTATTTT.

The rearrangement uses TRBV20-1 and TRBJ2-7; D might be TRBD1 or TRBD2, each matching 6 bases. The germline V and J ends were trimmed by 0 bases and 3 bases, with 18 bases remaining between them. Germline V gene lookup returns CDR1 DFQATT and CDR2 SNEGSKA (reference sequence). The CDR3 is 16 residues long. CDR3 residues: CSARDGGAGPLYEQYF. The DNA of the CDR3 is TGCAGTGCTAGAGATGGGGGCGCGGGACCACTCTACGAGCAGTACTTC.

This clonotype was counted many times. The chain links TRBV5-1 to TRBJ1-1; D call uncertain. The germline CDR1 and CDR2 sequences are SGHRS and YFSETQ. The CDR3 extends over 13 amino acids. V was cut by 4 bases and J by 6 bases, with 13 bases left in between. In nucleotides, the CDR3 is TGCGCCAGCAGCGTCACCCAGGCCGCTGAAGCTTTCTTT. Translated, it gives CASSVTQAAEAFF.